Listed below are T cell receptor beta chains from one sample, sequenced in a study of tumor-infiltrating lymphocytes in primary liver carcinoma. MiXCR, applied by TCRdb to the multiplex PCR reads, yields one record per CDR3 protein. The top ten hold roughly a tenth of the sample, which has fewer than 150,000 distinct CDR3 sequences, around two thirds seen once. The sample comprised liver tumor tissue from sampling region 1. The receptors here all came from a woman between 55 and 75 years old with primary liver carcinoma and hepatitis B virus infection. Each CDR3 is given with its conserved first and last residue. D genes are given only for firm matches. The size of a clone is reported for some rows only, either as once, few or many, or as a class for expanded clones.

V,J,D,size,DNA,CDR3
TRBV11-2,TRBJ2-3,NA,NA,TGTGCCAGCAGCGCCCCTCGTGGGATGGAGTATTTT,CASSAPRGMEYF
TRBV5-1,TRBJ1-6,NA,few,TGCGCCAGCAGGCCCGGGACGGCGTATAATTCACCCCTCCACTTT,CASRPGTAYNSPLHF
TRBV5-1,TRBJ2-2,NA,NA,TGCGCCAGCAGCCCGACGGGGACCGGGGAGCTGTTTTTT,CASSPTGTGELFF
TRBV4-1,TRBJ2-1,TRBD2,once,TGCGCCAGCAGCCAAGGGTGGACTAGCGGGAGGGCGGAGTACAATGAGCAGCTCTTC,CASSQGWTSGRAEYNEQLF
TRBV5-6,TRBJ2-7,TRBD1,many,TGTGCCAGCAGTTATAACCCGGGACAGGGTTACGAGCAGTACTTC,CASSYNPGQGYEQYF
TRBV11-2,TRBJ1-3,NA,NA,TGTGCTAGAACCAGCCCAAATCGGAACACCATATATTTT,CARTSPNRNTIYF
TRBV11-2,TRBJ2-7,TRBD1,medium-sized,TGTGCCAGCAGCTTCCAACCGGGACAGGGGGCGCGATACGAGCAGTACTTC,CASSFQPGQGARYEQYF
TRBV6-2/TRBV6-3,TRBJ2-7,NA,many,TGTGCCAGCAGTTACTCAGAGGTCTACGAGCAGTACTTC,CASSYSEVYEQYF
TRBV28,TRBJ1-5,TRBD1,medium-sized,TGTGCCAGCAGGTTTTCAGGGGGTAGCAATCAGCCCCAGCATTTT,CASRFSGGSNQPQHF
TRBV29-1,TRBJ2-2,TRBD2,NA,TGCAGCTTTATACCTAGCGGGAGGGCCTCTGGGGAGCTATTTTTT,CSFIPSGRASGELFF
TRBV29-1,TRBJ1-2,NA,NA,TGCAGCGGCGCCCATGGACATTATGGCCACACCTTC,CSGAHGHYGHTF
TRBV20-1,TRBJ2-1,NA,NA,TGCAGTGCTAGAGATCTTGCCTTTAGTTTCCACAATGAGCAGTTCTTC,CSARDLAFSFHNEQFF
TRBV29-1,TRBJ2-7,TRBD1,NA,TGCTGCGCTCACAGGGACAGCGCCGGTGAGCAGTACTTC,CCAHRDSAGEQYF
TRBV29-1,TRBJ2-1,TRBD2,many,TGCAGCGTTGACCTAGCGGGAGTACAGTGGTACAATGAGCAGTTCTTC,CSVDLAGVQWYNEQFF
TRBV7-8,TRBJ2-1,TRBD2,NA,TGTGCCAGCAGACACGGGACTAGCGGGACTTATGAGCAGTTCTTC,CASRHGTSGTYEQFF
TRBV30,TRBJ1-5,TRBD1,few,TGTGCCTGGAGCGGGACAGCCCACGGCGGCAATCAGCCCCAGCATTTT,CAWSGTAHGGNQPQHF
TRBV19,TRBJ1-2,NA,many,TGTGCCAGTAGTCCGTCAGGAGTGAACTATGGCTACACCTTC,CASSPSGVNYGYTF
TRBV14,TRBJ2-1,NA,NA,TGTGCCAGCAGCCAAGGGGGCCGGTACAATGAGCAGTTCTTC,CASSQGGRYNEQFF
TRBV4-1,TRBJ1-5,NA,NA,TGCGCCAGCAGCCAAGTGGGGTGGAACAATCGGCCCCAGCATTTT,CASSQVGWNNRPQHF
TRBV24-1,TRBJ2-2,TRBD2,NA,TGTGCCACCAGTGATTTTACCCCATGGACTAGCGGGTTTACCGGTGAGCTGCTTTTT,CATSDFTPWTSGFTGELLF
TRBV11-2,TRBJ1-1,TRBD1,few,TGTGCCAGCAGTACCCAGGGGGACACTGAAGCTTTCTTT,CASSTQGDTEAFF
TRBV5-4,TRBJ2-7,NA,once,TGTGCCAGCAGCTTGGATCCAGCGGGCTACGAGCAGTACTTC,CASSLDPAGYEQYF
TRBV28,TRBJ2-3,NA,NA,TGTGCCAGCAGTTTGGGCGGCGCTAGCACAGATACGCAGTATTTT,CASSLGGASTDTQYF
TRBV30,TRBJ2-7,NA,NA,TGTGCCTGGAGTGTACAGACAGTCTACGAGCAGTACTTC,CAWSVQTVYEQYF
TRBV2,TRBJ2-1,NA,NA,TGTGCCAGCAGGGGATTAGCGGACAATGAGCAGTTCTTC,CASRGLADNEQFF
TRBV20-1,TRBJ2-7,TRBD2,few,TGCAGTGCTAGAGATACCCTAGCGGGAGGGAACTCCTACGAGCAGTACTTC,CSARDTLAGGNSYEQYF
TRBV20-1,TRBJ1-1,TRBD1,NA,TGCAGTGCTCGCCTCTATGACAGGGGCACTGAAGCTTTCTTT,CSARLYDRGTEAFF
TRBV6-4,TRBJ2-7,NA,NA,TGTGCCAGCAGAGGCCAGCCCTACAAGCAGTACTTC,CASRGQPYKQYF
TRBV14,TRBJ1-2,NA,once,TGTGCCAGCAGCCAAGGCAGATCCTTTGGTTACACCTTC,CASSQGRSFGYTF
TRBV7-9,TRBJ2-7,NA,many,TGTGCCAGCAGCTTAGTTTGGCAGTCCGAGCAGTACTTC,CASSLVWQSEQYF
TRBV4-2,TRBJ2-1,TRBD2,NA,TGTGCCAGCAGCCAACCCCCGCTTGGGAGCGGGAGCTTTTACAATGAGCAGTTCTTC,CASSQPPLGSGSFYNEQFF
TRBV11-3,TRBJ2-5,NA,once,TGTGATAGCAGCCCTCGAGGGGGAGAGACCCAGTACTTC,CDSSPRGGETQYF
TRBV5-1,TRBJ2-7,TRBD1,NA,TGCGCCAGCAGCCGGGGACAGACCGGGATATACGAGCATTACTTC,CASSRGQTGIYEHYF
TRBV20-1,TRBJ2-1,NA,NA,TGCAGTGCTAGAGAGGGTACGGGCAATGAGCAGTTCTTC,CSAREGTGNEQFF
TRBV7-9,TRBJ1-1,NA,NA,TGTGCCAGCAGCACCGCGGTGGGGGGCCTGAACACTGAAGCTTTCTTT,CASSTAVGGLNTEAFF
TRBV7-8,TRBJ1-5,TRBD1,NA,TGTGCCAGCAGCTTCGCCGGGACAGGGATTAGTCAGCCCCAGCATTTT,CASSFAGTGISQPQHF
TRBV4-1,TRBJ1-2,NA,many,TGCGCCAGCAGTCAGACAGCTAACTATGGCTACACCTTC,CASSQTANYGYTF
TRBV28,TRBJ1-5,NA,NA,TGTGCCAGCAACTTAATGGGGGCGGATCAGCCCCAGCATTTT,CASNLMGADQPQHF
TRBV5-6,TRBJ2-1,TRBD1,NA,TGTGCCAGCAGTCCGTGGGGGACAGGGTACTACAATGAGCAGTTCTTC,CASSPWGTGYYNEQFF
TRBV5-1,TRBJ1-4,TRBD1,NA,TGCGCCAGCAGCTTGGATTGGTGGGGGACAGGCGTAGAACTGTTTTTT,CASSLDWWGTGVELFF
TRBV14,TRBJ2-1,TRBD1,NA,TGTGCCAGCATCCAAAGGGGGACAGGTGAGCAGTTCTTC,CASIQRGTGEQFF
TRBV28,TRBJ2-5,TRBD1,NA,TGTGCCAGCAGACCCTCGGGACAGTTAGGTTTCGGGGAAGAGACCCAGTACTTC,CASRPSGQLGFGEETQYF
TRBV10-3,TRBJ2-2,NA,once,TGTACCATCAGGGGAGCGGAAACGAACAACGGGGAGCTGTTTTTT,CTIRGAETNNGELFF
TRBV6-1,TRBJ2-7,NA,many,TGTGCCAGCAGTGAAGCGTGGTACTACCAGTACTTC,CASSEAWYYQYF
TRBV11-2,TRBJ2-3,NA,NA,TGTGCCAGCAACTTAGGGGCTAGTTTGGCTGCAGATACGCAGTATTTT,CASNLGASLAADTQYF
TRBV2,TRBJ2-1,NA,NA,TGTGCCAGCAGCTGGGGAGACATCTCGTTCTTC,CASSWGDISFF
TRBV11-2,TRBJ1-2,NA,NA,TGTGCCAGCAGCTTAGTTCAAGGGTCTAGAGGGTATGACTGCACCTTC,CASSLVQGSRGYDCTF
TRBV11-2,TRBJ2-1,TRBD2,once,TGTGCCAGCAGCTCACGGACTAGCGGGAGGCGGGTGAGCTCCTACAATGAGCTGTTCTTC,CASSSRTSGRRVSSYNELFF
TRBV6-5,TRBJ1-1,TRBD1,NA,TGTGCCAGCTGCGCCGGGACAGCGAACACTGAAGCTTTCTTT,CASCAGTANTEAFF
TRBV11-2,TRBJ1-1,NA,NA,TGTACCAGCAGCTTAGTAGGGGTTAGTTGGGTCACTGAAGCTTTCTTT,CTSSLVGVSWVTEAFF
TRBV30,TRBJ2-1,NA,NA,TGTGCCTCAAGAAGAGGGTTTATCTCCTACAATGAGCAGTTCTTC,CASRRGFISYNEQFF
TRBV28,TRBJ2-7,NA,NA,TGTGCCAGCGGTTTGGACCAGGCAAAATATTACGAGCAGTACTTC,CASGLDQAKYYEQYF
TRBV6-1,TRBJ1-1,TRBD1,NA,TGTGCCAGCAGTGCGGAGACAGGGGGAGGCACGTTAGCTTTCTTT,CASSAETGGGTLAFF
TRBV11-1,TRBJ2-7,NA,medium-sized,TGTGCCAGCAGCTGGGGCGGGACGAGGACCTACGAGCAGTACTTC,CASSWGGTRTYEQYF
TRBV11-2,TRBJ2-7,NA,NA,TGTACCAGTAGCTTAGATTTTAAGGCCACCCAGTACTTC,CTSSLDFKATQYF
TRBV28,TRBJ1-2,NA,few,TGTGCCAGCCTTATTCCGGCGGGAGGTGGTTCTGGCTACACCTTC,CASLIPAGGGSGYTF
TRBV5-6,TRBJ1-2,NA,few,TGTGCCAGCAGCTTTTCAGTCGACGGGGGCTACACCTTC,CASSFSVDGGYTF